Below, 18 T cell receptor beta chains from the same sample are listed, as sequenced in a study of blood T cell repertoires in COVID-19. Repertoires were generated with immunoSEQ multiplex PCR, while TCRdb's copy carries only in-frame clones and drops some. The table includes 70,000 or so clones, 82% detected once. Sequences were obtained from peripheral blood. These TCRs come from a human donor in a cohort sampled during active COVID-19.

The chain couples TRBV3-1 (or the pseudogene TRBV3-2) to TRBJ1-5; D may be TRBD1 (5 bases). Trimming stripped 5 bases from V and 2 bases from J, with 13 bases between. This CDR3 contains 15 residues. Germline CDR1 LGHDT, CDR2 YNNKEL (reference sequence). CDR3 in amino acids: CASSRSGGGNQPQHF. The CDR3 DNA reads TGTGCCAGCAGCAGGAGCGGAGGGGGCAATCAGCCCCAGCATTTT.

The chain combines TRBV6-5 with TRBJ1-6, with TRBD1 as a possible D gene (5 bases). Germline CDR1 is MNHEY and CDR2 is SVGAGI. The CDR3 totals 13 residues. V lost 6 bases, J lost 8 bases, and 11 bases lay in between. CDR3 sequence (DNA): TGTGCCAGCAGCCCCGTCAGGGATTCACCCCTCCACTTT. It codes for CASSPVRDSPLHF.

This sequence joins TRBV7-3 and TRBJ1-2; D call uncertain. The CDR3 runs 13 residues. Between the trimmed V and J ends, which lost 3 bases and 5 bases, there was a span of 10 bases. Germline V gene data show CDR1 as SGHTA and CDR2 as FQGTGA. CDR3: CASSLAGDYGYTF. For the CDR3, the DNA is TGTGCCAGCAGCTTGGCCGGGGATTATGGCTACACCTTC.

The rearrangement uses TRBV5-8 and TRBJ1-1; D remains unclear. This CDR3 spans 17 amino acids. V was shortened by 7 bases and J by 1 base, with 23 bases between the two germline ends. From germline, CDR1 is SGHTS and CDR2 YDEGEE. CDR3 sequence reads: CASPSLGKEGGNTEAFF. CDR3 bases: TGTGCCAGCCCAAGCTTGGGGAAAGAGGGAGGGAACACTGAAGCTTTCTTT.

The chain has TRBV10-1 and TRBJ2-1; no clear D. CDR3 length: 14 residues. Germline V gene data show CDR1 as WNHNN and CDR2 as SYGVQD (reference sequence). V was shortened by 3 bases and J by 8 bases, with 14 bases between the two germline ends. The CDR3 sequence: CASSDFGVRDEQFF. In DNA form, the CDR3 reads TGCGCCAGCAGTGACTTTGGAGTTCGCGATGAGCAGTTCTTC.

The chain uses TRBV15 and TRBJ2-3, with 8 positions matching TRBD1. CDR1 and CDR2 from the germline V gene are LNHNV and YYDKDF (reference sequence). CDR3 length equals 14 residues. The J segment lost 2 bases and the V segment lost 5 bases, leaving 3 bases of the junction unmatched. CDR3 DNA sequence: TGTGCCACCAGCCGGGGACAGGTCACAGATACGCAGTATTTT. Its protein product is CATSRGQVTDTQYF.

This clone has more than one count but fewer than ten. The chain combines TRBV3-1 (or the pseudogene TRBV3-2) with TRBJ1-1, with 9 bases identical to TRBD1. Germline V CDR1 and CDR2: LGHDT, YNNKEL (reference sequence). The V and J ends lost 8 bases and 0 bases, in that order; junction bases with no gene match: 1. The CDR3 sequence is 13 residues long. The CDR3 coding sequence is TGTGCCAGCGGACAGGGGATGAACACTGAAGCTTTCTTT. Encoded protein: CASGQGMNTEAFF.

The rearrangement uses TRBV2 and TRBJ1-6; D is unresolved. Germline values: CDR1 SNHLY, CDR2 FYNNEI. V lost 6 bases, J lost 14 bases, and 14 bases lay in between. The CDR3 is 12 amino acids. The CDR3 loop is CASSRGYLALHF. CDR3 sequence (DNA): TGTGCCAGCAGCCGGGGATATTTGGCCCTCCACTTT.

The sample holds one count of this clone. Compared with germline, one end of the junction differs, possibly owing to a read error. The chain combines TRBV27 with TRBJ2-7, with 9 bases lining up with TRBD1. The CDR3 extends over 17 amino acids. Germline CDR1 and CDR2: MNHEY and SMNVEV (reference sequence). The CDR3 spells CASSLQCMAPLPGQGHF. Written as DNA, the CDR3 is TGTGCCAGCAGTCTCCAATGCATGGCCCCCTTACCGGGACAGGGTCACTTC.

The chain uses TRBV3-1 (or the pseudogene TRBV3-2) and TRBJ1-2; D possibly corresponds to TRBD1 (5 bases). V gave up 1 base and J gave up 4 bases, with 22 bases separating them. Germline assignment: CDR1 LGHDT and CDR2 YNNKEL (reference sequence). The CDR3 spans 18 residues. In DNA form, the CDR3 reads TGTGCCAGCAGCCAAGTGAGGATACGGACAAGAGACCGCTATGGCTACACCTTC. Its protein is CASSQVRIRTRDRYGYTF.

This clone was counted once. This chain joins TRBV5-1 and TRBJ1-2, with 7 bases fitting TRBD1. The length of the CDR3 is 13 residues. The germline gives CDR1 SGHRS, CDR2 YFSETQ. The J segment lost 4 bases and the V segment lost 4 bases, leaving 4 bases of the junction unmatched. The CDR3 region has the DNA TGCGCCAGCAGCACCGACAGGGTCTATGGCTACACCTTC. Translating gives CASSTDRVYGYTF. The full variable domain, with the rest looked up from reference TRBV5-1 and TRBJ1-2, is KAGVTQTPRYLIKTRGQQVTLSCSPISGHRSVSWYQQTPGQGLQFLFEYFSETQRNKGNFPGRFSGRQFSNSRSEMNVSTLELGDSALYLCASSTDRVYGYTFGSGTRLTVV.

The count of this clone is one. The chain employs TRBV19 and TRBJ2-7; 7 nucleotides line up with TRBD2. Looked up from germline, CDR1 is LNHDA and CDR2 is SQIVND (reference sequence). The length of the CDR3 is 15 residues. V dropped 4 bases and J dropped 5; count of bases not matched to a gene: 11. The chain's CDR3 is CASSTQRGILNEQYF. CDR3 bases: TGTGCCAGTAGTACCCAGCGGGGAATACTGAACGAGCAGTACTTC.

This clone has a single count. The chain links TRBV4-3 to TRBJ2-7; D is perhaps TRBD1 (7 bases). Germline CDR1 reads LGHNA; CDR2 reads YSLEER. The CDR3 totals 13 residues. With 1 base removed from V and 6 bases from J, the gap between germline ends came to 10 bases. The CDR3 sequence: CASSQGQGGEQYF. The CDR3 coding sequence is TGCGCCAGCAGCCAAGGACAGGGAGGCGAGCAGTACTTC.

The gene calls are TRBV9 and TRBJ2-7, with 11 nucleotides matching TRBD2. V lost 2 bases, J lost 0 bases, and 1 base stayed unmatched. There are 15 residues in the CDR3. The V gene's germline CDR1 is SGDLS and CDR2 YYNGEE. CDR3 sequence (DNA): TGTGCCAGCAGCGTGGGACTAGCGGACTCCTACGAGCAGTACTTC. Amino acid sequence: CASSVGLADSYEQYF. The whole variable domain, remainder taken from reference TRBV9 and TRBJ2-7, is DSGVTQTPKHLITATGQRVTLRCSPRSGDLSVYWYQQSLDQGLQFLIQYYNGEERAKGNILERFSAQQFPDLHSELNLSSLELGDSALYFCASSVGLADSYEQYFGPGTRLTVT.

The DNA of the CDR3 is TGTGCCAGCAGCTCGAGACGGACTTTTGATAGCAATCAGCCCCAGCATTTT. Protein sequence: CASSSRRTFDSNQPQHF. V gene TRBV13 combines with J gene TRBJ1-5; D remains unclear. Germline V CDR1 and CDR2: PRHDT, FYEKMQ (reference sequence). V lost 4 bases and J 0 bases, leaving 16 bases between the germline ends. This CDR3 spans 17 amino acids.

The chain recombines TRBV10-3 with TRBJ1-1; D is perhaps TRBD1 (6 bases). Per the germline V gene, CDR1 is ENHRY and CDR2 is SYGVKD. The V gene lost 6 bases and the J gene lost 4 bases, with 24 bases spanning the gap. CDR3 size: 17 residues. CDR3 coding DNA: TGTGCCATCAGAGACGACGGGACACCCTATAGGGGCACTGAAGCTTTCTTT. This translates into CAIRDDGTPYRGTEAFF.

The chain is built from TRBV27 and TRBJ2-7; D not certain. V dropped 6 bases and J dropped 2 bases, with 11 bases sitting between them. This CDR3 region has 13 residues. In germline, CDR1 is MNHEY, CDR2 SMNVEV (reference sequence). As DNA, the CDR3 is TGTGCCAGCAGGGTCCAGGTGCCCTACGAGCAGTACTTC. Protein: CASRVQVPYEQYF.

CDR3 sequence (DNA): TGTGCCAGCGCGGTACAGGGATACACCGGGGAGCTGTTTTTT. Amino acid sequence: CASAVQGYTGELFF. The chain combines TRBV27 with TRBJ2-2; tentative D call: TRBD1 (6 bases). Trimming removed 8 bases from V and 3 bases from J, with 13 bases in between. This CDR3 contains 14 residues. From germline, CDR1 is MNHEY and CDR2 SMNVEV (reference sequence).